The clone carrying this T cell receptor (beta chain) was seen only a few times. The antigen is undetermined. V gave up 8 bases and J gave up 6 bases, with 20 bases separating them. The CDR3 runs to 14 residues. Germline values: CDR1 MDHEN, CDR2 SYDVKM. These data come from a study of T-cell reconstitution after alpha-beta-depleted transplantation in children. Study-wide findings and caveats: Some patients' high day-60 TCRbeta diversity was traced to surviving recipient T cells and thymic progenitors. As was reported, about two months after transplant, alpha-beta T cells came from several hundred expanded graft clones. T-cell numbers and diversity, one year after transplant, stemmed largely from T cells that were newly produced.

Unique molecular identifiers featured in how the TCRbeta library was prepared. Each CDR3 protein gets one entry after TCRdb re-called the PCR reads with MiXCR. The table lists roughly 200,000 distinct CDR3 sequences, around 8.4% of them singletons. This material consisted of PBMCs, mostly from graft donor cells, taken 360 days after TCRalphabeta/CD19-depleted stem cell transplant. The receptor comes from a male patient aged 2 to 10 who had a stem cell transplant for acute myeloid leukemia, so the T cells may come from the graft donor. This chain joins TRBV28 and TRBJ2-7, with D possibly matching TRBD2 (6 bases). CDR3 in amino acids: CASLWRGALGEQYF. The DNA of the CDR3 is TGTGCCAGCCTCTGGCGGGGAGCTCTCGGCGAGCAGTACTTC.